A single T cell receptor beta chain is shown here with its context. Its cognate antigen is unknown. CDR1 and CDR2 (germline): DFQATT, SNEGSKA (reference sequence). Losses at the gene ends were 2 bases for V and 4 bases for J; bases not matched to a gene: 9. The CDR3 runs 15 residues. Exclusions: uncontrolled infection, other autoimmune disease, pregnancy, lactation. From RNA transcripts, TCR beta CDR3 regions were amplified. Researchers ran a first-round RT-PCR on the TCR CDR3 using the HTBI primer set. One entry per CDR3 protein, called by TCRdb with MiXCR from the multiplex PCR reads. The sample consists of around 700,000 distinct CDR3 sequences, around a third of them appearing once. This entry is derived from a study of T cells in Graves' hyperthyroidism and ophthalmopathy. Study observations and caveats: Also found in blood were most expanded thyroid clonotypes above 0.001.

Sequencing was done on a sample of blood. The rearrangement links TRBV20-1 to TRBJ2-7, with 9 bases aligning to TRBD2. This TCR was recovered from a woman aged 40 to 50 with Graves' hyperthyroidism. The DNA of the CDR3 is TGCAGTGCTAGACTCCGCGGGAGGGCCGGGTACGAGCAGTACTTC. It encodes CSARLRGRAGYEQYF.